This T cell receptor (beta chain) was recorded in a study of identical twins. Broader study findings: Researchers caution that invariant MAIT and iNKT cells could partly confound zero-insertion analyses. Out-of-frame TCR alpha sharing observed in monozygotic twins exceeded model estimates. It was cross-sectional statistical analysis, not following the same donors, that the conclusions relied on.

TCRdb ran MiXCR on the 5' RACE reads and lists one entry per CDR3 protein. The data show approximately 500,000 distinct CDR3 sequences, with 24% seen just once and 2.9% held by the top ten. This clonotype was observed a few times. What it binds is unknown. Losses at the gene ends were 6 bases for V and 4 bases for J; bases not matched to a gene: 5. Germline-derived CDR1 and CDR2 are SNHLY and FYNNEI. The CDR3 totals 16 residues. This sample was also put to use in a study of T cells expressing NK-cell markers. That work adds: Six or seven donors had dominant NKG2C+ clonotypes that comprised about 1.0-7.0% of their CD8+ T cells.

The TCR was taken from a woman aged 18-29 years in good health. This chain uses TRBV2 with TRBJ2-1, with 14 bases matching TRBD2. The sample taken for sequencing was CD4+ T cells sorted from blood. As DNA, the CDR3 is TGTGCCAGCAGGAGACGGACTAGCGGGGGGTACAATGAGCAGTTCTTC. This translates into CASRRRTSGGYNEQFF.